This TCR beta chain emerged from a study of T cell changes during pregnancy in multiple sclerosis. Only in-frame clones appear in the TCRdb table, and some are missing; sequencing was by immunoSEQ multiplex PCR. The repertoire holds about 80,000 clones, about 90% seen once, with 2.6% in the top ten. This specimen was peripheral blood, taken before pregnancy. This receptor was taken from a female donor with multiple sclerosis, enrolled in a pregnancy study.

The CDR3 DNA reads as TGTGCCAGTAGTTCAAAGGGACTAGCGCCAGGTTACGAGCAGTACTTC. Translation: CASSSKGLAPGYEQYF. V usage is TRBV19 and J usage is TRBJ2-7; 10 positions agree with TRBD2. This CDR3 spans 16 amino acids. With V trimmed by 5 bases and J by 4 bases, 11 bases remained unmatched. The germline CDR1 and CDR2 sequences are LNHDA and SQIVND (reference sequence).